The TCR beta chain under discussion was sequenced for a study of regulatory T cells in long-lasting Graves disease. This clonotype was seen many times. Its antigen is still unknown. Time point denoted: persistent/refractory GD, antithyroid drugs over 5 years with positive TRAb. From PBMCs, RNA was extracted and then used to make the TCR library. Study results and limitations: Persistent cases of Graves' showed reduced TCR diversity relative to newly diagnosed patients. Authors noted too few samples as a limitation.

For TCR beta, libraries came from iRepertoire HTBI primers and Arm-PCR of CDR3 regions. Per the study methods: Detected in the samples were approximately 58 TRBV and 14 TRBJ segments. TCRdb called the multiplex PCR reads again in MiXCR, with one record for every CDR3 protein. It is TCRdb's table, rather than the study itself, that gives the V and J calls and clone size. The sample consists of approximately 400,000 distinct CDR3 sequences, 20% to 25% of them appearing once. The receptor was derived from a woman aged 40 to 50 with Graves disease. This material consisted of peripheral blood mononuclear cells (PBMCs), taken when the disease was refractory, from a patient treated with antithyroid drugs.

CDR3 region: CATQSGTGAYEQYF. In DNA form, the CDR3 reads TGTGCCACCCAATCCGGGACAGGGGCGTACGAGCAGTACTTC. This chain links TRBV11-1 with TRBJ2-7, with TRBD1 matching over 10 bases. V was clipped by 10 bases and J by 4 bases; unmatched bases: 10. The CDR3 sequence is 14 residues long. Germline loops: CDR1 SGHAT, CDR2 FQDESV (reference sequence).